This T cell receptor beta chain was retrieved from a study of T cell responses to AZD1222 COVID-19 vaccine. Assay used: immunoSEQ multiplex PCR; TCRdb lists only in-frame clones, some missing. This table holds 100,000 to 150,000 clones, approximately 88% found once. Concerning this clone: What it binds is not known.

Germline V CDR1 and CDR2: SGHTA, FQGNSA. CDR3 length: 12 amino acids. The V segment lost 1 base and the J segment 14 bases; nucleotides outside the gene matches: 7. Findings of the study overall: Just a handful of AZD1222 recipients tested seropositive at baseline. When two AZD1222 doses had been given, Spike-specific TCR breadth and depth rose. Sampling captured repertoires only after the peak T cell response.

This chain uses TRBV7-2 with TRBJ1-1; 7 bases line up with TRBD1. Sample: peripheral blood, taken on day 0 of AZD1222 vaccination. The receptor was isolated from an adult in good health. CDR3: CASSLVTGVAFF. The CDR3 DNA sequence: TGTGCCAGCAGCTTAGTTACAGGGGTTGCCTTCTTT. Filled out from reference TRBV7-2 and TRBJ1-1, the complete variable domain reads GAGVSQSPSNKVTEKGKDVELRCDPISGHTALYWYRQSLGQGLEFLIYFQGNSAPDKSGLPSDRFSAERTGGSVSTLTIQRTQQEDSAVYLCASSLVTGVAFFGQGTRLTVV.